This T cell receptor (beta chain) was identified in a study of shared clonotypes between healthy human individuals. The wider study: Participating donors consisted of two women and a few men aged 18 to 49.

Notes on this clone: Its cognate antigen is unknown.

The naive CD8 fraction comprised CD45RO-negative cells positively selected for CCR7 and excluded terminally differentiated effector memory CD45RA+ cells. Germline CDR1 MDHEN, CDR2 SYDVKM. The CDR3 runs 13 residues. The V and J ends lost 5 bases and 6 bases respectively, with 13 bases between them. General observations from the study: Specimens sampled were limited to blood, with tissue repertoires likely differing.

TCRdb keeps only in-frame clones here, not all; method: immunoSEQ multiplex PCR. The sample lists 500,000 to 700,000 clones, approximately 96% occurring once. Sequenced material: naive CD8+ T cells sorted from blood. The source of this sequence is a woman in her twenties or thirties in good health. The V call is TRBV28, the J call TRBJ1-2, with D maybe TRBD1 (6 bases). The CDR3 bases are TGTGCCAGCAGTACACAGGGACGAAATGGCTACACCTTC. As protein: CASSTQGRNGYTF.